A single sample gave rise to the 2 T cell receptor beta chains below, sequenced in a study of STAT5B mutations in CD4+ large granular lymphocyte leukemia. The data were produced by immunoSEQ multiplex PCR, yet TCRdb's version contains in-frame clones alone and is incomplete. Counted here are fewer than 35,000 clones, 55% to 80% occurring once; the ten biggest clones make up 2%. Sequencing input: CD4+ T cells from blood buffy coats. Receptors were obtained from a human donor in good health.

This chain joins TRBV6-1 and TRBJ2-3, with a possible D match to TRBD2 (5 bases). The V gene's germline CDR1 is MNHNS and CDR2 SASEGT. With 5 bases removed from V and 1 base from J, the gap between germline ends came to 13 bases. The CDR3 runs 15 residues. In nucleotides, the CDR3 is TGTGCCAGCAGTCGCCTAGCCCTAGGCACAGATACGCAGTATTTT. Protein product: CASSRLALGTDTQYF.

This clone was found a few times. This CDR3 reads CASSGSSWNTEAFF. CDR3 sequence (DNA): TGTGCCAGCAGTGGATCCAGCTGGAACACTGAAGCTTTCTTT. The chain has TRBV6-1 and TRBJ1-1; D is undetermined. The CDR3 runs to 14 residues. Germline V gene sequence: CDR1 MNHNS, CDR2 SASEGT. Trimming took 4 bases from V and 1 from J, leaving 10 bases between them.